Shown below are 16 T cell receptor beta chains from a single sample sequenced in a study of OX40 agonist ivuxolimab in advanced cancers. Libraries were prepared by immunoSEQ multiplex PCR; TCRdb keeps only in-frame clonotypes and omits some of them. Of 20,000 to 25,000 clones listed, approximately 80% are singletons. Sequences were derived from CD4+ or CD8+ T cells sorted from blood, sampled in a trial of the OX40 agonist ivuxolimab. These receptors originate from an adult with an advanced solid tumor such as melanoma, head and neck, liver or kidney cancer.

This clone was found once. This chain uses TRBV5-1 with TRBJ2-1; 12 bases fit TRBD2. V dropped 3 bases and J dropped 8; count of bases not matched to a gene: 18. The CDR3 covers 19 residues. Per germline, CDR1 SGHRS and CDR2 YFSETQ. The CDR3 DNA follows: TGCGCCAGCAGCTCCCTCGGTCTAGCGGGAGGGCCCGGCAACGATGAGCAGTTCTTC. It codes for CASSSLGLAGGPGNDEQFF.

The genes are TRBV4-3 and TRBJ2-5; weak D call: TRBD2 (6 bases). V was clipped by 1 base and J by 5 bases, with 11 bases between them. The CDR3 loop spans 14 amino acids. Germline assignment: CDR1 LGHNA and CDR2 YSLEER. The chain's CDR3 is CASSQGRGKETQYF. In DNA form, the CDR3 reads TGCGCCAGCAGCCAAGGCCGGGGGAAGGAGACCCAGTACTTC.

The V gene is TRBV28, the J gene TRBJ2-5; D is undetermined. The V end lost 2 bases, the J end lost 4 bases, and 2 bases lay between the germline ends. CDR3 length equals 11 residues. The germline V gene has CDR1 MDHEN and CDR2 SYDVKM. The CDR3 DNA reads TGTGCCAGCAGTTTAGGAGAGACCCAGTACTTC. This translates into CASSLGETQYF.

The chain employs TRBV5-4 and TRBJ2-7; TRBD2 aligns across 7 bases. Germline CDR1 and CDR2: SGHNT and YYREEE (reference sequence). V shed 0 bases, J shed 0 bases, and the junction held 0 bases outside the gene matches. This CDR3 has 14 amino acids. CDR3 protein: CASSLGGGSYEQYF. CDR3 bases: TGTGCCAGCAGCTTGGGGGGGGGCTCCTACGAGCAGTACTTC.

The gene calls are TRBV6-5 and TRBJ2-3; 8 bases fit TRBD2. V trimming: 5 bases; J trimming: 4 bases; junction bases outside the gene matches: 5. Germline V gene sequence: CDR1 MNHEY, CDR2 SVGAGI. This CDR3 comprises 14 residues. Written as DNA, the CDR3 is TGTGCCAGCAGTCTCGGGGGGGCCCCAGATACGCAGTATTTT. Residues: CASSLGGAPDTQYF.

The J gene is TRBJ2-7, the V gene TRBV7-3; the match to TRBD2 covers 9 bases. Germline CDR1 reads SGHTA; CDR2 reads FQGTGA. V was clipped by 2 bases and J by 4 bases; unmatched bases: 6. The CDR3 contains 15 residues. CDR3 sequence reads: CASSLVAGERYEQYF. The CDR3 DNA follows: TGTGCCAGCAGCTTAGTAGCGGGAGAGAGATACGAGCAGTACTTC.

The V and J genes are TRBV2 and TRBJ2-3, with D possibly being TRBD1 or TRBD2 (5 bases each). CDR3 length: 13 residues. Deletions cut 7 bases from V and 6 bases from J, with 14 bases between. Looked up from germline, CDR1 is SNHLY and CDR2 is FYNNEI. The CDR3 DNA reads TGTGCCAGCATCCTCTTGGGACGGGATACGCAGTATTTT. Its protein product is CASILLGRDTQYF.

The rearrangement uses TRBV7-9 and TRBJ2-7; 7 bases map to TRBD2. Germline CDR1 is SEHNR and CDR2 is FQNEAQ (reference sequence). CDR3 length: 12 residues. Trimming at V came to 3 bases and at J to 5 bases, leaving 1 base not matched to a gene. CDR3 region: CASSFAGDEQYF. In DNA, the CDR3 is TGTGCCAGCAGCTTCGCGGGGGACGAGCAGTACTTC. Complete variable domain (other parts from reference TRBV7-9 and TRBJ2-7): DTGVSQNPRHKITKRGQNVTFRCDPISEHNRLYWYRQTLGQGPEFLTYFQNEAQLEKSRLLSDRFSAERPKGSFSTLEIQRTEQGDSAMYLCASSFAGDEQYFGPGTRLTVT.

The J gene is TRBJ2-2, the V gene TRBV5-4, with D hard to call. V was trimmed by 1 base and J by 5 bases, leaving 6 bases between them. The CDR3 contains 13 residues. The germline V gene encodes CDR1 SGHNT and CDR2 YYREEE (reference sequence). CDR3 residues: CASSLSQTGELFF. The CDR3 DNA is TGTGCCAGCAGCTTGTCTCAGACCGGGGAGCTGTTTTTT.

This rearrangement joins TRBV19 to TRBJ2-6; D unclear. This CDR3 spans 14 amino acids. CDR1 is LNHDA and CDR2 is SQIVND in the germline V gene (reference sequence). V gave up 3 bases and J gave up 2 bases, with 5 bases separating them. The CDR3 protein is CASSMYAGANVLTF. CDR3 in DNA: TGTGCCAGTAGTATGTACGCTGGGGCCAACGTCCTGACTTTC.

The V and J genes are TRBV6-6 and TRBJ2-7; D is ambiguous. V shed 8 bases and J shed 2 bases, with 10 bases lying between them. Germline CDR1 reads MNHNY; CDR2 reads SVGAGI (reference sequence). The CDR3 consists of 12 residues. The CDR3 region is CASGVRPYEQYF. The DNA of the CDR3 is TGTGCCAGCGGGGTCCGACCCTACGAGCAGTACTTC.

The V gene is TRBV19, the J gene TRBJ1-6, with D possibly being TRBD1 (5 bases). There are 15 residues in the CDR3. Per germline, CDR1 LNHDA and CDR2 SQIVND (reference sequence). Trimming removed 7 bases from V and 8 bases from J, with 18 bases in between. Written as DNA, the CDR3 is TGTGCCAGTACCCAAAGGTTGAGGGGTGATTCACCCCTCCACTTT. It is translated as CASTQRLRGDSPLHF.

The CDR3 nucleotides are TGTGCCAGCAGCCTTAGCCAGAGGCTCCACTGGGAAGCTTTCTTT. Translating gives CASSLSQRLHWEAFF. This rearrangement joins TRBV7-6 to TRBJ1-1; no definite D call. V dropped 5 bases and J dropped 8 bases, with 21 bases sitting between them. The CDR3 is 15 residues long. Germline V CDR1 and CDR2: SGHVS, FNYEAQ.

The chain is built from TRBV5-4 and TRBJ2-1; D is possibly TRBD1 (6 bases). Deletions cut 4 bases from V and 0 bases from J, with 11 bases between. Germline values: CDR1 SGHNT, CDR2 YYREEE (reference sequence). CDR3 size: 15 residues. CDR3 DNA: TGTGCCAGCAGCACCCAGGGGAGCTCCTACAATGAGCAGTTCTTC. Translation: CASSTQGSSYNEQFF. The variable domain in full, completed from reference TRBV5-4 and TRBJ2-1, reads ETGVTQSPTHLIKTRGQQVTLRCSSQSGHNTVSWYQQALGQGPQFIFQYYREEENGRGNFPPRFSGLQFPNYSSELNVNALELDDSALYLCASSTQGSSYNEQFFGPGTRLTVL.

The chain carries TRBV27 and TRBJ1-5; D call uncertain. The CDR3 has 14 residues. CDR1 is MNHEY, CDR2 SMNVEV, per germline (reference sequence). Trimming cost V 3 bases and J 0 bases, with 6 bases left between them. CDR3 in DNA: TGTGCCAGCAGTTTTGGGATTAGCAATCAGCCCCAGCATTTT. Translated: CASSFGISNQPQHF.

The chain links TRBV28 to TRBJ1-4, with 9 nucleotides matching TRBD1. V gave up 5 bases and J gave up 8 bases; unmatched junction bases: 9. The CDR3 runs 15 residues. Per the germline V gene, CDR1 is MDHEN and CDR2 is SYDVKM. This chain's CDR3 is CASSRRDRVGEKLFF. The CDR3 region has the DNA TGTGCCAGCAGTCGCCGGGACAGGGTCGGAGAAAAACTGTTTTTT.